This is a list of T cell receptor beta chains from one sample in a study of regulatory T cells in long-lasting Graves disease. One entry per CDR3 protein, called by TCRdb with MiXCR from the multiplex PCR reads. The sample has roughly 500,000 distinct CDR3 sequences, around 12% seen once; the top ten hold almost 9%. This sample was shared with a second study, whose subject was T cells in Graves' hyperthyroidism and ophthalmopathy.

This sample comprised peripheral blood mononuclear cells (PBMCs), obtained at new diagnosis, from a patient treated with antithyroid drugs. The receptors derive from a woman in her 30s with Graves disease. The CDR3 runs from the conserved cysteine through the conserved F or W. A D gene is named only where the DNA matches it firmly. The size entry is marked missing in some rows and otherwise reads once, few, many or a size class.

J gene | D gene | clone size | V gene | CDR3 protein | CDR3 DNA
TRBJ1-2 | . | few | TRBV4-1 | CASSQDGGYGYTF | TGCGCCAGCAGCCAAGATGGGGGGTATGGCTACACCTTC
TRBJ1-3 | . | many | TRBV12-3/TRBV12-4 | CASSPRQIGDTIYF | TGTGCCAGCAGTCCCCGACAAATTGGGGACACCATATATTTT
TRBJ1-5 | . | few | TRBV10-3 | CAISDSGVRGQNQPQHF | TGTGCCATCAGTGATTCTGGGGTCAGGGGCCAAAATCAGCCCCAGCATTTT
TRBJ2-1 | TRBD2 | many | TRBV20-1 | CSARDATSGSWVNEQFF | TGCAGTGCTAGAGATGCGACTAGCGGGAGTTGGGTCAATGAGCAGTTCTTC
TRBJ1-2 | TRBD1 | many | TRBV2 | CASSGTGQGRNYGYTF | TGTGCCAGCAGTGGGACCGGACAGGGTCGCAACTATGGCTACACCTTC
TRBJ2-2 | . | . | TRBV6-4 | CASSDSAGDTGELFF | TGTGCCAGCAGTGACTCAGCAGGGGACACCGGGGAGCTGTTTTTT
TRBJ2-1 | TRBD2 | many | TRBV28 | CASITHLAGGHNEQFF | TGTGCCAGCATCACCCACCTAGCGGGAGGGCACAATGAGCAGTTCTTC
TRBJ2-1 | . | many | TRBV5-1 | CASSSGRSYNEQFF | TGCGCCAGCAGCTCGGGGCGGTCCTACAATGAGCAGTTCTTC
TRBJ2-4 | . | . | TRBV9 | CASSVEGQIINIQYF | TGTGCCAGCAGCGTAGAGGGGCAAATCATAAACATTCAGTACTTC
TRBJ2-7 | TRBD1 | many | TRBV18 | CASSPGQGAREQYF | TGTGCCAGCTCACCGGGACAGGGGGCGAGGGAGCAGTACTTC
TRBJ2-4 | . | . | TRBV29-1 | CSARSGDAKNIQYF | TGCAGCGCCCGATCAGGGGACGCCAAAAACATTCAGTACTTC
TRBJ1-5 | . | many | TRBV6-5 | CASSSPTERVSYSNQPQHF | TGTGCCAGCAGTTCGCCGACAGAAAGAGTAAGTTATAGCAATCAGCCCCAGCATTTT
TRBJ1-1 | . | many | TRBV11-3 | CASSFYGQQNTEAFF | TGTGCCAGCAGCTTCTATGGCCAGCAGAACACTGAAGCTTTCTTT
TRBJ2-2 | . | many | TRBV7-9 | CASSLPSLGVMNTGELFF | TGTGCCAGCAGCTTACCCTCGTTAGGGGTCATGAACACCGGGGAGCTGTTTTTT
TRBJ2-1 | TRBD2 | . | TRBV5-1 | CASSLTGGRNEQFF | TGCGCCAGCAGCTTGACGGGAGGCCGAAATGAGCAGTTCTTC
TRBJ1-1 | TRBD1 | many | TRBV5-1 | CASSSYRGRSNTEAFF | TGCGCCAGCAGCTCCTACAGGGGTCGGTCGAACACTGAAGCTTTCTTT
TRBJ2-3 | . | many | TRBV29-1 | CSVGKGATSTDTQYF | TGCAGCGTTGGAAAAGGAGCGACTAGCACAGATACGCAGTATTTT
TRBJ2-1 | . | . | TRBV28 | CASSRSESGINEQFF | TGTGCCAGCAGTCGCTCGGAATCTGGGATCAATGAGCAGTTCTTC
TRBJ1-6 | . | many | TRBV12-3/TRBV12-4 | CASSLGTANPSSNSPLHF | TGTGCCAGCAGTTTAGGGACAGCCAACCCTTCGAGTAATTCACCCCTCCACTTT
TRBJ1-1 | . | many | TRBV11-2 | CASSLVAGFSTEAFF | TGTGCCAGCAGCTTAGTAGCGGGGTTTAGCACTGAAGCTTTCTTT
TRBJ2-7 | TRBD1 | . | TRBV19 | CASSPDRRTPYEQYF | TGCGCCAGCAGCCCGGACAGGAGAACCCCCTACGAGCAGTACTTC
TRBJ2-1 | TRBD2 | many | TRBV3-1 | CASSQTPLAGIRNEQFF | TGTGCCAGCAGCCAAACCCCCCTAGCGGGAATCCGCAATGAGCAGTTCTTC
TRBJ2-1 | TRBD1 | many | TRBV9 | CASSPRQGSYNEQFF | TGTGCCAGCAGCCCACGACAGGGCTCCTACAATGAGCAGTTCTTC
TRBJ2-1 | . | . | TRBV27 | CASTPSLVYGEQFF | TGTGCCAGCACCCCTAGTCTCGTATACGGTGAGCAGTTCTTC
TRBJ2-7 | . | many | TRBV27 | CASSQGPPPAASYEQYF | TGTGCCAGCAGTCAGGGACCTCCTCCAGCGGCCTCCTACGAGCAGTACTTC
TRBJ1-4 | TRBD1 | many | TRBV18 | CASSPGTDEKLFF | TGTGCCAGCTCACCGGGGACAGACGAAAAACTGTTTTTT
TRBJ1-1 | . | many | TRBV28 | CASRQQGGGFTEAFF | TGTGCCAGTAGACAACAGGGTGGAGGGTTCACTGAAGCTTTCTTT
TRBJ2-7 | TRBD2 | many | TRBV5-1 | CASSLDPREAGITFYEQYF | TGCGCCAGCAGCTTGGACCCGCGGGAGGCTGGAATTACGTTCTACGAGCAGTACTTC
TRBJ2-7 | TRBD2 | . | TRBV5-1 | CASRTSGDPLYEQYF | TGCGCCAGCAGGACTAGCGGAGACCCTCTCTACGAGCAGTACTTC
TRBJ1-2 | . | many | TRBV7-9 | CASSLNGGFTNLNYGYTF | TGTGCCAGCAGCTTAAACGGGGGATTTACGAATCTCAACTATGGCTACACCTTC
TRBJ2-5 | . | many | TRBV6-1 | CASSDKFRRGPQETQYF | TGTGCCAGCAGTGATAAGTTCCGAAGGGGACCCCAAGAGACCCAGTACTTC
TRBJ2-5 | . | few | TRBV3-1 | CASSQDVGKETQYF | TGTGCCAGCAGCCAAGATGTAGGGAAAGAGACCCAGTACTTC
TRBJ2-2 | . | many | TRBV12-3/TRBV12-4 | CASRLGTGELFF | TGTGCCAGCAGGCTAGGTACCGGGGAGCTGTTTTTT
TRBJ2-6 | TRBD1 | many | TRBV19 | CASSTPGQGTGANVLTF | TGTGCCAGTAGTACTCCGGGACAGGGTACTGGGGCCAACGTCCTGACTTTC
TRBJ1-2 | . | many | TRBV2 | CASSELLGNYGYTF | TGTGCCAGCAGTGAACTCCTAGGGAACTATGGCTACACCTTC
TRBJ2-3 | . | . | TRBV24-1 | CATSDLPDYLPTDTQYF | TGTGCCACCAGTGACCTCCCGGACTACCTTCCCACAGATACGCAGTATTTT
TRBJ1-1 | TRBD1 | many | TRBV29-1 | CSVQGAYTEAFF | TGCAGCGTACAGGGGGCGTACACTGAAGCTTTCTTT
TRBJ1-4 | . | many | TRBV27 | CATSTRATNEKLFF | TGTGCCACGTCAACGAGGGCAACTAATGAAAAACTGTTTTTT
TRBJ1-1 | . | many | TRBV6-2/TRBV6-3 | CASSYGAVNTEAFF | TGTGCCAGCAGTTACGGGGCAGTAAACACTGAAGCTTTCTTT
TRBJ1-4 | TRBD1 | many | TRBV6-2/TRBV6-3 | CASSDHGTGDEKLFF | TGTGCCAGCAGTGACCACGGGACAGGGGATGAAAAACTGTTTTTT
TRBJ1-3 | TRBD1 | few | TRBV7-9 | CASSSDRGTISGNTIYF | TGTGCCAGCAGCTCGGACAGGGGGACAATCTCTGGAAACACCATATATTTT
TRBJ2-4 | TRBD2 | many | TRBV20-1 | CSAQRLAEGNIQYF | TGCAGTGCTCAACGACTAGCCGAGGGGAACATTCAGTACTTC